These T cell receptor beta chains were read from a single sample in a study of T cell repertoires in cytomegalovirus infection. In TCRdb, the reads were re-called with MiXCR into one record per CDR3 protein. There are about 400,000 distinct CDR3 sequences in the sample; 15% to 20% occur only once, and under 9% lies in the top ten. Sequenced input: PBMCs. The receptors come from a human donor in good health (CMV status not recorded). Some clones in this sample may be carry-over from other donors' samples. The CDR3 runs from the conserved cysteine through the conserved F or W. Fields, in order: J gene, CDR3 length, V gene, D gene, clone size, CDR3 protein, CDR3 DNA. A D gene is named only where the DNA matches it firmly. The listing skips clone size in some rows; elsewhere it reads once, few, many or a size class.

J: TRBJ2-4; length: 16; V: TRBV7-2; D: TRBD2; size: many; CDR3: CASSFSGTIPGNIQYF; DNA: TGTGCCAGCAGCTTTAGCGGGACGATCCCGGGGAACATTCAGTACTTC
J: TRBJ2-7; length: 13; V: TRBV5-5; D: -; size: few; CDR3: CASSPTISYEQYF; DNA: TGTGCCAGCAGCCCAACAATAAGCTACGAGCAGTACTTC
J: TRBJ1-1; length: 15; V: TRBV6-6; D: -; size: few; CDR3: CASRKTGNMNTEAFF; DNA: TGTGCCAGCAGGAAGACAGGAAACATGAACACTGAAGCTTTCTTT
J: TRBJ2-3; length: 14; V: TRBV28; D: -; size: -; CDR3: CASSLRFRPDTQYF; DNA: TGTGCCAGCAGTTTGCGGTTCCGCCCAGATACGCAGTATTTT
J: TRBJ2-3; length: 14; V: TRBV10-3; D: TRBD2; size: -; CDR3: CANRAGGSTDTQYF; DNA: TGTGCCAACCGAGCGGGGGGGTCCACAGATACGCAGTATTTT
J: TRBJ2-1; length: 16; V: TRBV12-3/TRBV12-4; D: -; size: few; CDR3: CASNRGVGRTGNEQFF; DNA: TGTGCCAGCAATCGCGGGGTAGGTCGTACGGGCAATGAGCAGTTCTTC
J: TRBJ1-4; length: 17; V: TRBV7-2; D: TRBD1; size: few; CDR3: CASSLWLPGQGAGKLFF; DNA: TGTGCCAGCAGCTTATGGCTACCGGGACAGGGGGCTGGAAAACTGTTTTTT
J: TRBJ2-7; length: 11; V: TRBV7-8; D: -; size: -; CDR3: CASSNWAEQYF; DNA: TGTGCCAGCAGCAACTGGGCCGAGCAGTACTTC
J: TRBJ2-4; length: 14; V: TRBV5-6; D: -; size: -; CDR3: CASSLEGNKNIQYF; DNA: TGTGCCAGCAGCTTGGAGGGGAATAAAAACATTCAGTACTTC
J: TRBJ1-5; length: 18; V: TRBV27; D: -; size: few; CDR3: CASSYRAVLPTDSQPQHF; DNA: TGTGCCAGCAGTTACCGAGCTGTACTACCAACGGATAGTCAGCCCCAGCATTTT
J: TRBJ2-7; length: 17; V: TRBV7-2; D: -; size: -; CDR3: CASSATEGHPAGYEQYF; DNA: TGTGCCAGCAGCGCTACCGAGGGACACCCCGCAGGCTACGAGCAGTACTTC
J: TRBJ2-3; length: 17; V: TRBV9; D: TRBD2; size: -; CDR3: CASSVAQRGGGENTQYF; DNA: TGTGCCAGCAGCGTAGCCCAGCGGGGGGGTGGGGAGAATACGCAGTATTTT
J: TRBJ1-1; length: 14; V: TRBV15; D: TRBD1; size: many; CDR3: CATTPDRENTEAFF; DNA: TGTGCCACCACTCCGGACAGGGAGAACACTGAAGCTTTCTTT
J: TRBJ1-5; length: 15; V: TRBV6-1; D: TRBD1; size: few; CDR3: CATFRQGNSNQPQHF; DNA: TGTGCCACCTTTAGACAGGGTAATAGCAATCAGCCCCAGCATTTT
J: TRBJ2-2; length: 16; V: TRBV7-2; D: -; size: many; CDR3: CASGQPVARGTGELFF; DNA: TGTGCCAGCGGACAGCCGGTTGCGCGTGGTACCGGGGAGCTGTTTTTT